The TCR beta chain under discussion was sequenced for a study of blood T cell repertoires in COVID-19. Across the study: Spain, Italy and the United States supplied samples that represented acute and convalescent COVID-19. Sources were T cells, B-cell-depleted T cells, or PBMCs; the material itself was cDNA or gDNA.

In the authors' workflow: Estimates of nucleated cell counts were drawn from the amplification of reference gene primers. Measured with immunoSEQ multiplex PCR; TCRdb has only the in-frame clones, and not every one. V and J calls plus clone size are reproduced from that table; the DNA served to infer D and trimming. The data contain 250,000 or so clones, roughly 86% of them singletons. With V trimmed by 6 bases and J by 7 bases, 8 bases remained unmatched. The CDR3 consists of 14 residues. CDR1 is WNHNN and CDR2 is SYGVQD in the germline V gene (reference sequence). This chain joins TRBV10-1 and TRBJ1-4; 7 bases are a match to TRBD1. The TCR sequence derives from a middle-aged man with active or convalescent COVID-19. The sample consisted of peripheral blood. In nucleotides, the CDR3 is TGCGCCAGCAGCATAGGGGGCTTCGGTGAAAAACTGTTTTTT. Protein: CASSIGGFGEKLFF.